Below are 22 T cell receptor beta chains sequenced from a single sample in a study of radiotherapy plus CTLA-4 blockade in lung cancer (dated 2018 in TCRdb). Library preparation was by the immunoSEQ multiplex PCR assay. Drawn from immuneACCESS, this table holds only the in-frame rearrangements with V and J called that TCRdb kept. Clones are partly lost; checked studies trace under half to an unresolved V gene and leave the rest unexplained. This sample has 81,000 or so clones in its table, and roughly 86% of those were observed once. Jointly, the top ten make up less than 0.9% of the sample. The input for sequencing was peripheral blood, taken from a patient treated with radiotherapy plus ipilimumab. All receptors come from a human donor with non-small cell lung cancer who had stable disease on radiotherapy plus ipilimumab.

The chain links TRBV19 to TRBJ2-5, with D maybe TRBD2 (6 bases). V gave up 1 base and J gave up 4 bases, with 10 bases separating them. The germline CDR1 and CDR2 sequences are LNHDA and SQIVND (reference sequence). This CDR3 spans 14 amino acids. In nucleotides, the CDR3 is TGTGCCAGTAGTATAGCGGCGGGGCCAGAGACCCAGTACTTC. Translated, it gives CASSIAAGPETQYF.

This chain links TRBV5-1 with TRBJ2-7, with 7 bases lining up with TRBD2. In germline, CDR1 is SGHRS, CDR2 YFSETQ. CDR3 length equals 16 residues. Trimming removed 1 base from V and 3 bases from J; junction bases left unmatched: 10. Here the CDR3 reads CASSLLGASGLYEQYF. Here the CDR3 DNA reads TGCGCCAGCAGCTTGTTAGGGGCTAGCGGTCTCTACGAGCAGTACTTC.

The V and J genes are TRBV5-1 and TRBJ2-3; 13 bases agree with TRBD2. The V and J ends lost 5 bases and 3 bases, in that order; junction bases with no gene match: 3. Germline lookup yields CDR1 SGHRS and CDR2 YFSETQ. The CDR3 extends over 15 amino acids. The CDR3 region has the DNA TGCGCCAGCAGGTGGACTAGCGGGAGTACAGATACGCAGTATTTT. Translation gives CASRWTSGSTDTQYF.

V gene TRBV5-1 combines with J gene TRBJ2-5, with TRBD1 identical over 8 bases. Trimming at V came to 4 bases and at J to 5 bases, leaving 10 bases not matched to a gene. The germline gives CDR1 SGHRS, CDR2 YFSETQ. The CDR3 is 15 amino acids. The CDR3 is CASSNGQGKGETQYF. The CDR3 DNA reads as TGCGCCAGCAGCAACGGACAGGGAAAGGGGGAGACCCAGTACTTC.

This clone has just one count. The rearrangement uses TRBV5-1 and TRBJ2-3; D ambiguous. Per germline, CDR1 SGHRS and CDR2 YFSETQ. V lost 0 bases and J 2 bases, leaving 10 bases between the germline ends. There are 15 residues in the CDR3. The CDR3 DNA sequence: TGCGCCAGCAGCTTGGTTGGCGGTTTCACAGATACGCAGTATTTT. This encodes CASSLVGGFTDTQYF. Supplemented by reference TRBV5-1 and TRBJ2-3, the full variable domain reads KAGVTQTPRYLIKTRGQQVTLSCSPISGHRSVSWYQQTPGQGLQFLFEYFSETQRNKGNFPGRFSGRQFSNSRSEMNVSTLELGDSALYLCASSLVGGFTDTQYFGPGTRLTVL.

The chain combines TRBV2 with TRBJ2-1; D ambiguous. The CDR3 contains 12 residues. The V end was cut by 0 bases, the J end by 7 bases, with 4 bases between. Germline CDR1 is SNHLY and CDR2 is FYNNEI. CDR3 nucleotides: TGTGCCAGCAGTGAAGCCCGGAATGAGCAGTTCTTC. Translating gives CASSEARNEQFF.

In this sample, this clone turned up a few times. This chain uses TRBV6-1 with TRBJ1-4, with a weak D call TRBD1 (6 bases). Per germline, CDR1 MNHNS and CDR2 SASEGT. Trimming stripped 2 bases from V and 2 bases from J, with 12 bases between. The CDR3 loop spans 16 amino acids. The CDR3 reads CASSELGARTNEKLFF. CDR3 nucleotide sequence: TGTGCCAGCAGTGAACTGGGGGCGCGGACTAATGAAAAACTGTTTTTT.

The chain uses TRBV5-1 and TRBJ1-6; 9 bases are a match to TRBD1. In germline, CDR1 is SGHRS, CDR2 YFSETQ. The CDR3 covers 15 residues. The V and J ends lost 7 bases and 9 bases, in that order; junction bases with no gene match: 11. The CDR3 sequence: CASSPGDRGGSPLHF. CDR3 sequence (DNA): TGCGCCAGCTCCCCCGGAGACAGGGGGGGTTCACCCCTCCACTTT. The entire variable domain, with the rest obtained from reference TRBV5-1 and TRBJ1-6, is as follows: KAGVTQTPRYLIKTRGQQVTLSCSPISGHRSVSWYQQTPGQGLQFLFEYFSETQRNKGNFPGRFSGRQFSNSRSEMNVSTLELGDSALYLCASSPGDRGGSPLHFGNGTRLTVT.

V is TRBV7-2 and J is TRBJ1-1, with 9 positions matching TRBD1. The length of the CDR3 is 14 residues. Germline trimming cut 6 bases from V and 4 bases from J; bases unmatched to any gene: 6. The germline V gene has CDR1 SGHTA and CDR2 FQGNSA. CDR3 loop: CASRLTGGSTEAFF. The CDR3 bases are TGTGCCAGCAGGTTAACAGGGGGCAGCACTGAAGCTTTCTTT. The whole variable domain, filled in from reference TRBV7-2 and TRBJ1-1, reads GAGVSQSPSNKVTEKGKDVELRCDPISGHTALYWYRQSLGQGLEFLIYFQGNSAPDKSGLPSDRFSAERTGGSVSTLTIQRTQQEDSAVYLCASRLTGGSTEAFFGQGTRLTVV.

This chain uses TRBV7-2 with TRBJ1-5; 8 nucleotides line up with TRBD1. The V and J ends lost 5 bases and 2 bases, in that order; junction bases with no gene match: 5. Germline V gene lookup returns CDR1 SGHTA and CDR2 FQGNSA. CDR3 length: 15 amino acids. CDR3 in DNA: TGTGCCAGCAGCCCGCAGGGGGCTCGCAATCAGCCCCAGCATTTT. Protein product: CASSPQGARNQPQHF. The whole variable domain, remainder taken from reference TRBV7-2 and TRBJ1-5, is GAGVSQSPSNKVTEKGKDVELRCDPISGHTALYWYRQSLGQGLEFLIYFQGNSAPDKSGLPSDRFSAERTGGSVSTLTIQRTQQEDSAVYLCASSPQGARNQPQHFGDGTRLSIL.

This clone has more than one count but fewer than ten. V gene TRBV7-3 combines with J gene TRBJ1-1; D is unresolved. The CDR3 has 13 residues. The germline CDR1 and CDR2 sequences are SGHTA and FQGTGA. Trimming removed 8 bases from V and 2 bases from J, with 12 bases in between. The DNA for the CDR3 is TGTGCCAGCCTACTAGGGCTTAACACTGAAGCTTTCTTT. It is translated as CASLLGLNTEAFF.

This chain connects TRBV7-3 to TRBJ2-2, with D possibly matching TRBD1 (5 bases). The V and J ends lost 5 bases and 1 base respectively, with 8 bases between them. The CDR3 spans 14 residues. Germline lookup yields CDR1 SGHTA and CDR2 FQGTGA. The CDR3 sequence is CASSPDRNTGELFF. The CDR3, as DNA: TGTGCCAGCAGCCCCGACAGGAACACCGGGGAGCTGTTTTTT.

This chain uses TRBV19 with TRBJ2-1, with 7 bases lining up with TRBD2. The V segment lost 10 bases and the J segment 8 bases; nucleotides outside the gene matches: 17. CDR1 is LNHDA, CDR2 SQIVND, per germline (reference sequence). The CDR3 totals 15 residues. CDR3 nucleotides: TGTGCCACCCTACATCGGGCGGGAGTAGGAGATGAGCAGTTCTTC. Translating it yields CATLHRAGVGDEQFF.

This clone is a singleton in its sample. The CDR3 protein is CASRRQGANDGYTF. CDR3 nucleotide sequence: TGTGCCAGCAGGAGACAGGGGGCTAATGATGGCTACACCTTC. The chain links TRBV2 to TRBJ1-2; TRBD1 matches 10 bases. The CDR3 has 14 residues. After removal of 6 bases from V and 6 bases from J, the junction contained 7 bases not matched to a gene. Per germline, CDR1 SNHLY and CDR2 FYNNEI.

The rearrangement uses TRBV28 and TRBJ2-7; 11 nucleotides agree with TRBD2. The CDR3 extends over 18 amino acids. V shed 4 bases and J 3 bases; nucleotides not matched to a gene: 14. Germline-derived CDR1 and CDR2 are MDHEN and SYDVKM. For the CDR3, the DNA is TGTGCCAGCAGTTCTACCCTCGGGACTAGCGGCTCACACTACGAGCAGTACTTC. Its translation: CASSSTLGTSGSHYEQYF.

The chain joins TRBV19 to TRBJ2-1; the match to TRBD2 covers 8 bases. The V segment lost 10 bases and the J segment 9 bases; nucleotides outside the gene matches: 8. Germline V gives CDR1 LNHDA, CDR2 SQIVND (reference sequence). This CDR3 is built from 12 residues. CDR3 sequence (DNA): TGTGCCACCAGAAGCGGGAGTGTTGAGCAGTTCTTC. This encodes CATRSGSVEQFF.

This chain uses TRBV7-9 with TRBJ2-7, with D possibly being TRBD1 or TRBD2 (5 bases each). The CDR3 covers 15 residues. Germline V lookup: CDR1 SEHNR, CDR2 FQNEAQ (reference sequence). V lost 5 bases, J lost 3 bases, and 17 bases lay in between. The CDR3 loop reads CASSPDLGGGYEQYF. The DNA of the CDR3 is TGTGCCAGCAGCCCCGATTTGGGTGGGGGCTACGAGCAGTACTTC.

The chain uses TRBV18 and TRBJ2-5, with TRBD1 identical over 9 bases. The V and J ends lost 2 bases and 5 bases, in that order; junction bases with no gene match: 6. The CDR3 has 15 residues. Looked up from germline, CDR1 is KGHSH and CDR2 is LQKENI. CDR3 DNA: TGTGCCAGCTCACCAGTACAGGGGGCAATGGAGACCCAGTACTTC. It specifies CASSPVQGAMETQYF.

A word on this clone: The sample contains more than one DNA sequence encoding this CDR3. The J gene is TRBJ2-5, the V gene TRBV13; D uncertain. Germline CDR1 and CDR2: PRHDT and FYEKMQ (reference sequence). V lost 0 bases to trimming and J lost 2 bases, with 7 bases between them. The CDR3 is 14 residues long. CDR3 DNA sequence: TGTGCCAGCAGCTTAGGAGGCGGTCAAGAGACCCAGTACTTC. The encoded protein is CASSLGGGQETQYF. Drawing the rest from reference TRBV13 and TRBJ2-5, the complete variable domain is AAGVIQSPRHLIKEKRETATLKCYPIPRHDTVYWYQQGPGQDPQFLISFYEKMQSDKGSIPDRFSAQQFSDYHSELNMSSLELGDSALYFCASSLGGGQETQYFGPGTRLLVL.

The chain couples TRBV4-2 to TRBJ2-1; D unclear. The V and J ends lost 4 bases and 8 bases respectively, with 9 bases between them. This CDR3 is 12 amino acids long. CDR1 and CDR2 from the germline V gene are LGHNA and YNFKEQ. In nucleotides, the CDR3 is TGTGCCAGCAGCCGCAATTGGGATGAGCAGTTCTTC. Translation: CASSRNWDEQFF.

The chain links TRBV4-1 to TRBJ2-1, with 9 bases identical to TRBD1. Germline V CDR1 and CDR2: MGHRA, YSYEKL. The CDR3 has 15 residues. V was clipped by 1 base and J by 7 bases; unmatched bases: 5. The CDR3 sequence is CASSQAGQGGNEQFF. CDR3 bases: TGCGCCAGCAGCCAAGCGGGACAGGGAGGAAATGAGCAGTTCTTC.

V is TRBV7-3 and J is TRBJ2-1, with D perhaps assigned TRBD1 or TRBD2 (6 bases each). CDR3 length equals 13 residues. Trimming removed 5 bases at V and 8 bases at J, with 13 bases between. Germline loops: CDR1 SGHTA, CDR2 FQGTGA. The CDR3 loop reads CASSEGGGYEQFF. In nucleotides, the CDR3 is TGTGCCAGCAGCGAGGGGGGTGGCTATGAGCAGTTCTTC.